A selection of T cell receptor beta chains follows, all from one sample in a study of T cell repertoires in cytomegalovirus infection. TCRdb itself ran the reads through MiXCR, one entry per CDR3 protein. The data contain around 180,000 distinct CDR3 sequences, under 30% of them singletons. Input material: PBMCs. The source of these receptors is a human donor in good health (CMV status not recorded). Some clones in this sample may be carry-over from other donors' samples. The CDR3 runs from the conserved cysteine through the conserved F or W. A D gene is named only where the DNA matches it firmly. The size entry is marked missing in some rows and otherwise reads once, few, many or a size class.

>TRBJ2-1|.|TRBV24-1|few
CATSAEGVGDEQFF
TGTGCCACGAGCGCGGAGGGGGTAGGCGATGAGCAGTTCTTC
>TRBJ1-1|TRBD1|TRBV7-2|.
CASSYNLGVMPGQTLDTEAFF
TGTGCCAGCAGCTATAATCTTGGGGTAATGCCGGGACAGACTCTTGACACTGAAGCTTTCTTT
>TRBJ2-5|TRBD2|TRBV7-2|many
CASSSATSGGASSKTQYF
TGTGCCAGCAGTTCTGCGACTAGCGGGGGTGCGTCCTCAAAGACCCAGTACTTC
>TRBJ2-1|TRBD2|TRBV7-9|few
CATGATSGYNEQFF
TGTGCCACCGGGGCTACTAGCGGATACAATGAGCAGTTCTTC
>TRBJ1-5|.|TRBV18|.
CASSPPYGTFNQPQHF
TGTGCCAGCTCTCCCCCCTATGGGACCTTCAATCAGCCCCAGCATTTT
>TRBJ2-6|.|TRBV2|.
CASSLDQQALSGANVLTF
TGTGCCAGCAGCCTCGACCAGCAGGCCCTCTCTGGGGCCAACGTCCTGACTTTC
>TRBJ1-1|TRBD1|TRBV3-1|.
CASSQLGQGDTEAFF
TGTGCCAGCAGCCAATTGGGACAGGGGGACACTGAAGCTTTCTTT
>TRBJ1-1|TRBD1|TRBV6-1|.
CASSPLTGGNTEAFF
TGTGCCAGCAGTCCGCTAACAGGGGGAAACACTGAAGCTTTCTTT
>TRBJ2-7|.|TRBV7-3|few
CASSLIGNYEQYF
TGTGCCAGCAGCTTAATTGGAAACTACGAGCAGTACTTC
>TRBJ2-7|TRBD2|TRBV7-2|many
CASSLEGTSGGLYEQYF
TGTGCCAGCAGCTTAGAGGGGACTAGCGGGGGACTGTACGAGCAGTACTTC
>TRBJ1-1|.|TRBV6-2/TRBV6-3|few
CASSPWGLNTEAFF
TGTGCCAGCAGTCCATGGGGCCTGAACACTGAAGCTTTCTTT
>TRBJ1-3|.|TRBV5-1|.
CASRSDAGAPGNTIYF
TGCGCCAGCAGAAGCGACGCAGGGGCTCCCGGAAACACCATATATTTT
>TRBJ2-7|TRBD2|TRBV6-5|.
CASSRLAQYEQYF
TGTGCCAGCAGTCGACTAGCACAATACGAGCAGTACTTC
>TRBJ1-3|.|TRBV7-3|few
CASSPGPASGNTIYF
TGTGCCAGCAGCCCGGGACCGGCCTCTGGAAACACCATATATTTT
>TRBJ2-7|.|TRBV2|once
CASSELVRVTYEQYF
TGTGCCAGCAGTGAATTGGTGAGGGTCACCTACGAGCAGTACTTC
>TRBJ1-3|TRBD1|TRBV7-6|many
CASSLSRGTSGNTIYF
TGTGCCAGCAGCTTGAGCAGGGGGACATCCGGAAACACCATATATTTT
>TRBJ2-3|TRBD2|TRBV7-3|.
CASSPGVAGGTDTQYF
TGTGCCAGCAGCCCAGGAGTAGCGGGGGGCACAGATACGCAGTATTTT
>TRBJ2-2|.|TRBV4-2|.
CASSQDVVGELFF
TGTGCCAGCAGCCAAGATGTAGTCGGGGAGCTGTTTTTT
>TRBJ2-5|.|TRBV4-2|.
CASSQEQRGPEGETQYF
TGTGCCAGCAGCCAAGAACAGAGGGGACCGGAGGGAGAGACCCAGTACTTC
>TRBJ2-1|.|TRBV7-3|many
CASSLIGGPQSGEQFF
TGTGCCAGCAGCTTAATCGGGGGACCTCAAAGCGGTGAGCAGTTCTTC
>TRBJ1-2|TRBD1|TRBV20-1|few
CSMTGNDQGYTF
TGCAGCATGACAGGGAACGATCAGGGCTACACCTTC
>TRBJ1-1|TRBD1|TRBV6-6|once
CASSYSPGGGIAAFF
TGTGCCAGCAGTTACTCGCCAGGGGGAGGGATAGCAGCTTTCTTT
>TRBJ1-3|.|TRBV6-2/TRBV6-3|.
CASSYTGLQVSGNTIYF
TGTGCCAGCAGTTACACAGGGCTTCAAGTCTCTGGAAACACCATATATTTT
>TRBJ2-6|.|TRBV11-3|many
CASSLAGPGGANVLTF
TGTGCCAGCAGCTTAGCAGGGCCGGGAGGGGCCAACGTCCTGACTTTC
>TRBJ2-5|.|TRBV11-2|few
CASSFLSQETQYF
TGTGCCAGCAGCTTCCTTTCTCAAGAGACCCAGTACTTC
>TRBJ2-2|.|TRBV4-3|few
CASSQVPSGELFF
TGCGCCAGCAGCCAAGTTCCGTCCGGGGAGCTGTTTTTT
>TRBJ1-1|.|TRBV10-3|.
CAISESVQMNTEAFF
TGTGCCATCAGTGAGTCGGTACAGATGAACACTGAAGCTTTCTTT